Presented here are 10 T cell receptor beta chains from one specimen sequenced in a study of blood T cell repertoires in COVID-19. Clones were sequenced by immunoSEQ multiplex PCR, and TCRdb holds only the in-frame ones, with some missing. This sample has about 140,000 clones, with approximately 83% found just once. What was sequenced was peripheral blood. These receptors all come from a human donor in a cohort sampled during active COVID-19.

This chain joins TRBV5-1 and TRBJ2-2; 7 bases align to TRBD2. The length of the CDR3 is 16 residues. V was pared by 0 bases and J by 8 bases, with 10 bases of the junction left unmatched. The germline V gene encodes CDR1 SGHRS and CDR2 YFSETQ. CDR3 protein: CASSLVLAGEAGELFF. In DNA, the CDR3 is TGCGCCAGCAGCTTGGTGTTGGCGGGAGAAGCGGGGGAGCTGTTTTTT.

The V call is TRBV25-1, the J call TRBJ1-1; D gene unclear. V was pared by 6 bases and J by 2 bases, with 16 bases between. The CDR3 is 15 residues long. Germline CDR1 is MGHDK and CDR2 is SYGVNS. The CDR3 spells CASSKAGEGNTEAFF. CDR3 in DNA: TGTGCCAGCAGCAAAGCCGGAGAAGGTAACACTGAAGCTTTCTTT. Using reference TRBV25-1 and TRBJ1-1 for the parts outside the CDR3, the full variable domain is EADIYQTPRYLVIGTGKKITLECSQTMGHDKMYWYQQDPGMELHLIHYSYGVNSTEKGDLSSESTVSRIRTEHFPLTLESARPSHTSQYLCASSKAGEGNTEAFFGQGTRLTVV.

The CDR3 DNA reads TGTGCCATCGGCGGGGGAACCGGGGCCAACGTCCTGACTTTC. Protein: CAIGGGTGANVLTF. V is TRBV28 and J is TRBJ2-6, with 7 bases matching TRBD2. V trimming: 10 bases; J trimming: 4 bases; junction bases outside the gene matches: 7. Germline CDR1 is MDHEN and CDR2 is SYDVKM. The CDR3 sequence is 14 residues long.

The chain joins TRBV2 to TRBJ2-7; D remains ambiguous. V was pared by 3 bases and J by 2 bases, with 8 bases between. The CDR3 consists of 13 residues. Germline assignment: CDR1 SNHLY and CDR2 FYNNEI. CDR3 nucleotides: TGTGCCAGCAGTGATTCCAGTACCTACGAGCAGTACTTC. It yields the protein CASSDSSTYEQYF.

The chain joins TRBV5-4 to TRBJ2-2; 9 nucleotides align to TRBD2. J gave up 3 bases and V 3 bases, and 15 bases lay outside the gene matches. The CDR3 has 19 residues. Germline V gene lookup returns CDR1 SGHNT and CDR2 YYREEE (reference sequence). The CDR3 nucleotides are TGTGCCAGCAGCTGGTCCCGGGCCGCGGGAGGGCGCGACACCGGGGAGCTGTTTTTT. Its translation: CASSWSRAAGGRDTGELFF.

The chain employs TRBV24-1 and TRBJ1-5; 10 nucleotides match TRBD1. The CDR3 is 20 residues long. With 5 bases clipped from V and 1 base from J, the junction kept 16 bases outside the gene matches. CDR1 is KGHDR, CDR2 SFDVKD, per germline. CDR3 DNA sequence: TGTGCCACCAGTGGCGCTCCCCGTGACAGGGGGCGTGAGAGCAATCAGCCCCAGCATTTT. This gives the protein CATSGAPRDRGRESNQPQHF.

J is TRBJ2-3 and V is TRBV10-3; D might be TRBD2 (6 bases). V was cut by 3 bases and J by 4 bases, with 20 bases left in between. CDR3 length: 17 amino acids. The germline V gene encodes CDR1 ENHRY and CDR2 SYGVKD. The CDR3 DNA reads TGTGCCATCAGTGAAATATTAGGGTGGGACTCCCCAGATACGCAGTATTTT. Protein: CAISEILGWDSPDTQYF.

The V and J genes are TRBV28 and TRBJ2-7; D might be TRBD2 (6 bases). Trimming cost V 6 bases and J 2 bases, with 17 bases left between them. The CDR3 length is 15 residues. Germline CDR1 is MDHEN and CDR2 is SYDVKM. The CDR3 loop reads CASSRTSSGAYEQYF. CDR3 in DNA: TGTGCCAGCAGCCGAACTAGTTCGGGGGCCTACGAGCAGTACTTC.

Comment on this clone: The same CDR3 is also encoded by other DNA sequences in this sample. The rearrangement joins TRBV7-2 to TRBJ2-7, with 12 nucleotides matching TRBD2. After removal of 3 bases from V and 3 bases from J, the junction contained 0 bases not matched to a gene. This CDR3 is 14 amino acids long. Germline CDR1 SGHTA, CDR2 FQGNSA. CDR3 sequence: CASSLTSGSYEQYF. Here the CDR3 DNA reads TGTGCCAGCAGCTTGACTAGCGGGAGCTACGAGCAGTACTTC.

The J gene is TRBJ2-7, the V gene TRBV9; TRBD2 agrees at 7 bases. CDR3 length equals 15 residues. Trimming removed 0 bases from V and 0 bases from J; junction bases left unmatched: 3. Germline V gives CDR1 SGDLS, CDR2 YYNGEE. The CDR3 DNA follows: TGTGCCAGCAGCGTAGGGGGGGACTACTCCTACGAGCAGTACTTC. Its protein product is CASSVGGDYSYEQYF.